The clone carrying this TCR beta chain was detected only a few times. The data belong to a study of blood T cell repertoires in COVID-19. Study overall: Material from acute and convalescent COVID-19 was sourced from the United States, Italy and Spain. T cells, B-cell-depleted T cells, or PBMCs supplied cDNA or gDNA.

V was cut by 6 bases and J by 3 bases, with 15 bases left in between. CDR3 size: 15 residues. CDR1 and CDR2 from the germline V gene are MGHDK and SYGVNS. Per the study methods: Nucleated cell number was recorded as an estimate derived from reference gene primer amplification. Repertoires were generated with immunoSEQ multiplex PCR, while TCRdb's copy carries only in-frame clones and drops some. V and J calls and clone size are those listed in that table; D and trimming were worked out from the DNA. The sample lists more than 95,000 clones; 70% to 85% were seen once. The source of this sequence is a middle-aged man with acute or convalescent COVID-19. The rearrangement links TRBV25-1 to TRBJ2-4; tentative D call: TRBD2 (6 bases). The sequenced sample consisted of peripheral blood. CDR3 in amino acids: CASRRSGDDKNIQYF. The CDR3 region has the DNA TGTGCCAGCAGGAGGTCGGGGGATGACAAAAACATTCAGTACTTC.